The clone carrying this T cell receptor (beta chain) was counted a single time. Original handling: For nucleated cells, counts were estimated from reference gene primer amplification. TCRdb's copy holds only in-frame clones and misses some; the assay was immunoSEQ multiplex PCR. The V and J calls and clone size are taken from that table; D and trimming were inferred from the DNA. This sample yields approximately 140,000 clones, of which around 86% are seen a single time; roughly 1.6% belongs to the top ten. Unmatched junction bases numbered 8, after V lost 7 bases and J lost 4 bases. Germline V gene data show CDR1 as SGHRS and CDR2 as YFSETQ. CDR3 size: 15 residues. The entry originates in a study of blood T cell repertoires in COVID-19. On the study more broadly: Acute and convalescent COVID-19 samples came from the United States, Italy and Spain. In each case, the material was cDNA or gDNA derived from T cells, B-cell-depleted T cells, or PBMCs.

This clonotype was obtained from a human donor in a cohort sampled during active COVID-19. Sequences were obtained from peripheral blood. V usage is TRBV5-1 and J usage is TRBJ2-6, with 7 bases matching TRBD1. CDR3 nucleotide sequence: TGCGCCAGCGGCCCCAGGGGGTCCGGGGCCAACGTCCTGACTTTC. Translation gives CASGPRGSGANVLTF.